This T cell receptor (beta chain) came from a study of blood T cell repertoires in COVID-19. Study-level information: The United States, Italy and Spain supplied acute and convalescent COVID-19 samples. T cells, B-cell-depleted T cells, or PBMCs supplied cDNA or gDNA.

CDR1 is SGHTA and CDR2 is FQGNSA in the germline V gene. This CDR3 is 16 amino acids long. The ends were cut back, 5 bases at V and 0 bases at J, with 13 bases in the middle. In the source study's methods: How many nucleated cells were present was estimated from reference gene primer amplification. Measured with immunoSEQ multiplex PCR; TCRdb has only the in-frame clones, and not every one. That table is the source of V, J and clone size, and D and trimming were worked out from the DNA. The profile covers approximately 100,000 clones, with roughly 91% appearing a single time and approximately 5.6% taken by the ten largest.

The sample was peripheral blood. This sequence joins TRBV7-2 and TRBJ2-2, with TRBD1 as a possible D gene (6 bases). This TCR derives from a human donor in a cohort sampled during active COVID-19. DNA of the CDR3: TGTGCCAGCAGCCACCCGCAGGGGACGAACACCGGGGAGCTGTTTTTT. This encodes CASSHPQGTNTGELFF.